This TCR beta chain was captured in a study of blood T cell repertoires in COVID-19. Across the whole study: Sample material is recorded as cDNA or gDNA derived from T cells, B-cell-depleted T cells, or PBMCs.

Participants were aged about 18 to 100 years from about two dozen US areas. Clinical history as reported by participants underpinned cohort assignment. The repertoire was sequenced with immunoSEQ multiplex PCR; TCRdb's copy has only in-frame clones and lacks some. The repertoire holds approximately 140,000 clones, around four fifths seen once, with roughly 3.4% in the top ten. The source material was PBMCs or T cells enriched from blood (not recorded which). The clonotype originates from a woman aged 50 to 60 with acute COVID-19.

CDR3 in amino acids: CASRKGRSSSYEQYF. CDR3 DNA sequence: TGTGCCAGCAGAAAAGGCCGGAGTAGCTCCTACGAGCAGTACTTC. The chain couples TRBV6-5 to TRBJ2-7; D remains unclear. V lost 6 bases, J lost 0 bases, and 15 bases lay in between. The CDR3 is 15 amino acids. Looked up from germline, CDR1 is MNHEY and CDR2 is SVGAGI.